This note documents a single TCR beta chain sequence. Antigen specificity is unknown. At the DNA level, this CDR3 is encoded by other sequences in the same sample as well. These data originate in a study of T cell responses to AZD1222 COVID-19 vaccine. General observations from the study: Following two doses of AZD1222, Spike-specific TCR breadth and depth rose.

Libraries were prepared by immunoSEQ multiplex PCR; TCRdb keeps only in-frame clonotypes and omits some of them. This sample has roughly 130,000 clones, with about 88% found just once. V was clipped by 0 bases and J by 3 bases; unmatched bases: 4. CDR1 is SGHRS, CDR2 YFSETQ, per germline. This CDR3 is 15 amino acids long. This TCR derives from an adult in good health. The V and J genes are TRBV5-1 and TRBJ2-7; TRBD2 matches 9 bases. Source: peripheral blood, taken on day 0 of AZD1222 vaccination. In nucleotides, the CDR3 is TGCGCCAGCAGCTTGGCTCTAGCGGGGATCTACGAGCAGTACTTC. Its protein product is CASSLALAGIYEQYF.